This T cell receptor (beta chain) was recovered during a study of vaccination and CD4 T cells after COVID-19. The overall study: Overlapping spike pools from SARS-CoV-2 and HCoV-NL63, HCoV-OC43 and HCoV-229E served as culture stimuli.

The Oncomine TCR Beta short-read assay was applied to DNA of cultured CD4+ T cells. In TCRdb, the PCR reads were re-called with MiXCR into one record per CDR3 protein. Here the sample spans 9,500 to 14,000 distinct CDR3 sequences, around 28% being singletons. Described treatment: roughly 11-day PBMC culture with coronavirus spike peptide pools or control peptides (ViraFEST assay). Points on this clonotype: The antigen remains unidentified.

V was shortened by 5 bases and J by 6 bases, with 7 bases between the two germline ends. Germline CDR1 is KGHDR and CDR2 is SFDVKD. The CDR3 extends over 12 amino acids. V gene TRBV24-1 combines with J gene TRBJ2-1; D gene uncertain. The TCR sequence derives from a human donor with COVID-19. Sequencing was done on a sample of cultured CD4+ T cells from blood. In DNA form, the CDR3 reads TGTGCCACCAGTGCTGAGCGCAATGAGCAGTTCTTC. Protein product: CATSAERNEQFF.